Sequencing of this TCR beta chain was carried out in a study of T-cell reconstitution after alpha-beta-depleted transplantation in children. In its sample, this clonotype was seen many times. This CDR3 spans 13 amino acids. V was cut by 6 bases and J by 5 bases, with 13 bases left in between. TCRbeta library preparation incorporated unique molecular identifiers. TCRdb reprocessed the PCR reads via MiXCR and lists one record per CDR3 protein. The data show hundreds of thousands of distinct CDR3 sequences, 16% seen once. The receptor comes from a human donor who donated a stem cell graft to a child with acute myeloid leukemia. The sequencing used PBMCs from the stem cell graft donor, collected from the stem cell graft. The chain uses TRBV12-3 or TRBV12-4 and TRBJ1-1, with D uncertain. DNA for the CDR3: TGTGCCAGCAGCTATATGAGAAGTACTGAAGCTTTCTTT. Amino acid sequence: CASSYMRSTEAFF.